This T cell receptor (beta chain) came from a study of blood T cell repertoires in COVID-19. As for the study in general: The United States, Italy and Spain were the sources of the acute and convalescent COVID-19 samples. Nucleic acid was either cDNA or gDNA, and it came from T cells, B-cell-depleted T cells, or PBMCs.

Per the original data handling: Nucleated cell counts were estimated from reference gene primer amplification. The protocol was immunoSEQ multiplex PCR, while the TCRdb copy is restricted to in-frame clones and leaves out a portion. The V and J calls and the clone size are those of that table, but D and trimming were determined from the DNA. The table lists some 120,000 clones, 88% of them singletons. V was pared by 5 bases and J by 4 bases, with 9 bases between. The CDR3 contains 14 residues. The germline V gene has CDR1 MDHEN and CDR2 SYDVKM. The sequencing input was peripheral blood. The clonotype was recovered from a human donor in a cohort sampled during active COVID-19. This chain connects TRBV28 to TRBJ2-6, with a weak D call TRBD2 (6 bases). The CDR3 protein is CASSAGFGANVLTF. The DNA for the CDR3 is TGTGCCAGCAGTGCGGGGTTCGGGGCCAACGTCCTGACTTTC.